This T cell receptor (beta chain) was captured in a study of OX40 agonist ivuxolimab in advanced cancers. Study as a whole: Of the participants, approximately 44% had some prior anti-PD-1, anti-PD-L1 or anti-CTLA-4 therapy, which was allowed. Study conclusions and caveats: Clonal expansion among partial responders at 0.1-3.0 mg/kg ranked near the lowest.

As to this clone: Its antigen remains unidentified.

TCRdb's table, derived via immunoSEQ multiplex PCR, lists solely in-frame clones and lacks some. Of more than 50,000 clones listed, 85% are singletons. This CDR3 is built from 20 residues. Looked up from germline, CDR1 is SGHDN and CDR2 is FVKESK. After removal of 1 base from V and 2 bases from J, the junction contained 13 bases not matched to a gene. Systemic immunosuppression or autoimmune disease history was grounds to exclude patients. This clonotype was obtained from an adult with an advanced solid tumor such as melanoma, head and neck, liver or kidney cancer. The specimen comprised CD4+ or CD8+ T cells sorted from blood, sampled in a trial of the OX40 agonist ivuxolimab. The chain carries TRBV14 and TRBJ2-1, with 11 bases fitting TRBD2. CDR3 nucleotides: TGTGCCAGCAGCCAAGGATATCAGGGGCTAGCGGGAGGAACCTACAATGAGCAGTTCTTC. It specifies CASSQGYQGLAGGTYNEQFF.